A selection of T cell receptor beta chains follows, all from one sample in a study of blood T cell repertoires in COVID-19. The repertoire was sequenced with immunoSEQ multiplex PCR; TCRdb's copy has only in-frame clones and lacks some. The data hold 130,000 or so clones, with roughly 89% observed a single time. The sequencing input was PBMCs or T cells enriched from blood (not recorded which). The receptors stem from a woman aged 25 to 39 who had recovered from COVID-19. Each CDR3 is given with its conserved first and last residue. The D gene is left open where the match is weak. Clone sizes are given selectively: once, few, many, or a class where the clone is expanded.

v_call	d_call	clone_size	j_call	cdr3_nt	cdr3_aa
TRBV10-3	TRBD1	NA	TRBJ1-4	TGTGCCATCACCCCGAGGGACAGGCAATTTAATGAAAAACTGTTTTTT	CAITPRDRQFNEKLFF
TRBV12-3/TRBV12-4	NA	NA	TRBJ2-1	TGTGCCAGCAGCCCCGGCGCGGGCGAGCAGTTCTTC	CASSPGAGEQFF
TRBV5-8	NA	NA	TRBJ1-1	TGTGCCAGCAGCTTGGAAGGACAGATGAACACTGAAGCTTTCTTT	CASSLEGQMNTEAFF
TRBV3-1/TRBV3-2	NA	NA	TRBJ2-3	TGTGCCAGCAGCCCGGGAGTTAGCACAGATACGCAGTATTTT	CASSPGVSTDTQYF
TRBV4-1	TRBD1	NA	TRBJ2-1	TGCGCCAGCAGCCAAGAGGGACAGGGGGCTTTTTACAATGAGCAGTTCTTC	CASSQEGQGAFYNEQFF
TRBV14	NA	NA	TRBJ1-1	TGTGCCAGCAGCCAAGAAAGGAGCCGGAACACTGAAGCTTTCTTT	CASSQERSRNTEAFF
TRBV19	TRBD1	NA	TRBJ2-1	TGTGCCAGTAGGGACAGGGGGTTCGATGAGCAGTTCTTC	CASRDRGFDEQFF
TRBV7-7	TRBD1	NA	TRBJ2-3	TGTGCTAGCAGGGACAGGGGGTATCCCACAGATACGCAGTATTTT	CASRDRGYPTDTQYF
TRBV7-3	TRBD1	NA	TRBJ1-6	TGTGCCAGCAGCCCAGGGACAGCTAATTCACCCCTCCACTTT	CASSPGTANSPLHF
TRBV2	TRBD1	NA	TRBJ1-3	TGTGCCAGCAGTCGGGACAGGGCAGGTTGGACCATATATTTT	CASSRDRAGWTIYF
TRBV6-6	NA	NA	TRBJ1-1	TGTGCCAGCAGTCCCCGGCCCCCGGCGGGGTGGAGGAACACTGAAGCTTTCTTT	CASSPRPPAGWRNTEAFF
TRBV28	TRBD2	NA	TRBJ2-7	TGTGCCAGCAGTTTTCTAGCGGGAGTCTACGAGCAGTACTTC	CASSFLAGVYEQYF
TRBV7-6	TRBD2	NA	TRBJ2-1	TGTGCCAGCAGCTTTCGACTAGCGGGGACTCCCTACAATGAGCAGTTCTTC	CASSFRLAGTPYNEQFF
TRBV19	NA	NA	TRBJ1-2	TGTGCCAGTAGTCCCGACAATAACTATGGCTACACCTTC	CASSPDNNYGYTF
TRBV28	NA	NA	TRBJ1-3	TGTGCCAGCAGTTTCGAGGACTCCGGAAACACCATATATTTT	CASSFEDSGNTIYF
TRBV25-1	TRBD2	NA	TRBJ2-3	TGTGCCAGCAGTGAATCTCCCAGCGGGATCACAGATACGCAGTATTTT	CASSESPSGITDTQYF
TRBV28	NA	NA	TRBJ2-2	TGTGCCAGCAGTCCCTGGGGCAGGAACACCGGGGAGCTGTTTTTT	CASSPWGRNTGELFF
TRBV30	NA	few	TRBJ1-1	TGTGCGGCCCAATGGGGGGGGAGGACTGAAGCTTTCTTT	CAAQWGGRTEAFF
TRBV11-1	NA	NA	TRBJ2-7	TGTGCCAGCAGCCAAGGACAGTCTACCTACGAGCAGTACTTC	CASSQGQSTYEQYF
TRBV5-1	NA	NA	TRBJ1-1	TGCGCCAGCAGCTTGGCCGAAGGGAGGAACACTGAAGCTTTCTTT	CASSLAEGRNTEAFF
TRBV11-3	NA	NA	TRBJ2-1	TGTGCCAGCAGCTTTGGGGGAGGTACGGGGAATTTTAAGCAGTTCTTC	CASSFGGGTGNFKQFF
TRBV15	NA	NA	TRBJ1-4	TGTGCCACCAGCAGAGACTTACTTGCAACTAATGAAAAACTGTTTTTT	CATSRDLLATNEKLFF
TRBV7-2	NA	NA	TRBJ2-1	TGTGCCAGCAGCTTAGGTCTCGGGACTGCCTACAATGAGCAGTTCTTC	CASSLGLGTAYNEQFF
TRBV6-2/TRBV6-3	TRBD1	NA	TRBJ2-5	TGTGCCAGCAGTTTCCACCGGGACAGCGGCGGGACCCAGTACTTC	CASSFHRDSGGTQYF
TRBV29-1	NA	NA	TRBJ2-1	TGCAGCGTTTCCCCGGGATGGGATGAGCAGTTCTTC	CSVSPGWDEQFF